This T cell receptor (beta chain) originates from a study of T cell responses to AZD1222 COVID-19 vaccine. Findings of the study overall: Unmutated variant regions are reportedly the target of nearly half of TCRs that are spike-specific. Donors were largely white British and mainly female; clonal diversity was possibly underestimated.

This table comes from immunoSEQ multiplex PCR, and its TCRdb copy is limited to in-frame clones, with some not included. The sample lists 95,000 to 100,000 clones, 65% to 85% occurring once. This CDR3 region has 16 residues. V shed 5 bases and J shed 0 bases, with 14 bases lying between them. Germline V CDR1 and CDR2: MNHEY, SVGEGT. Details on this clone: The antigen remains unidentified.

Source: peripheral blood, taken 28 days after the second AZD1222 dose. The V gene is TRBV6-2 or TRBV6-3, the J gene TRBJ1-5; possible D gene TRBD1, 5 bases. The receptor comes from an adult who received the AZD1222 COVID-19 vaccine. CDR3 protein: CASSSPTGASNQPQHF. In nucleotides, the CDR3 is TGTGCCAGCAGTAGCCCCACAGGAGCTAGCAATCAGCCCCAGCATTTT.